This T cell receptor (beta chain) was captured by sequencing in a study of blood T cell repertoires in COVID-19. Overall study context: From the United States, Italy and Spain came samples of acute and convalescent COVID-19. T cells, B-cell-depleted T cells, or PBMCs provided the cDNA or gDNA that served as material.

This CDR3 is 16 amino acids long. Germline V gives CDR1 SGHVS, CDR2 FQNEAQ. J gave up 6 bases and V 2 bases, and 12 bases lay outside the gene matches. In the study's own analysis: Cell counts per sample came from amplifying reference gene primers. Sequencing was performed with immunoSEQ multiplex PCR; in TCRdb, only in-frame clones are kept and a portion is missing. V and J calls and clone size come straight from that table; D and trimming were deduced from the DNA. The sample includes about 240,000 clones, around nine tenths seen only once; the top ten take approximately 6.8%. This chain joins TRBV7-8 and TRBJ1-1; 7 bases are shared with TRBD1. The sequenced material came from peripheral blood. The TCR originated in a woman between 65 and 79 years old with active or convalescent COVID-19. The CDR3 DNA sequence: TGTGCCAGCAGCTTACGTCTACAGGGGCGCCCCGCTGAAGCTTTCTTT. This encodes CASSLRLQGRPAEAFF.